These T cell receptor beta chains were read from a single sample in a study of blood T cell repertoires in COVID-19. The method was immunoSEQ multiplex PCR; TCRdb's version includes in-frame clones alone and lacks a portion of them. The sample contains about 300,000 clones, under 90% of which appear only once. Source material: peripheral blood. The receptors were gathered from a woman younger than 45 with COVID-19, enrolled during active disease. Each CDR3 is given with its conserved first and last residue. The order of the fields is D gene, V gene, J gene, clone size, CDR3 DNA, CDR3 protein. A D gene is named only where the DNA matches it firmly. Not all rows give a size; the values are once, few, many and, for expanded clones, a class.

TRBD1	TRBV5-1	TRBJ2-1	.	TGCGCCAGCAGCGCTCTGGGGCAGGGGGTCGATGAGCAGTTCTTC	CASSALGQGVDEQFF
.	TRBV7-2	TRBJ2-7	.	TGTGCCAGCAGCTTACGACCAGGTACCTACGAGCAGTACTTC	CASSLRPGTYEQYF
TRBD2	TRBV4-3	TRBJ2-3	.	TGCGCCAGCAGCCGGAGCTCGAGTAGCGGGGGAGCAGATACGCAGTATTTT	CASSRSSSSGGADTQYF
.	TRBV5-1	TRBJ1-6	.	TGCGCCAGCAGCGGTGGCCCGCAGGGGATTAATTCACCCCTCCACTTT	CASSGGPQGINSPLHF
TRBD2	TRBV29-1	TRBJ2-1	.	TGCAGCGTTAGGACTAGCGGTTACAATGAGCAGTTCTTC	CSVRTSGYNEQFF
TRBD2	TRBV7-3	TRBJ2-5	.	TGTGCCAGCAGCTTGGGACTAGCCCCAGAGACCCAGTACTTC	CASSLGLAPETQYF
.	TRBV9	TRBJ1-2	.	TGTGCCAGCAGCGTAGGGGCAGCTCACTATGGCTACACCTTC	CASSVGAAHYGYTF
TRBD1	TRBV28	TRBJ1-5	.	TGTGCCAGCAGTTTAAAATTTTCAGGGGGCCGTCAGCCCCAGCATTTT	CASSLKFSGGRQPQHF
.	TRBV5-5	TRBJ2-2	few	TGTGCCAGCAGCTTGCGAGGCCCGAACACCGGGGAGCTGTTTTTT	CASSLRGPNTGELFF
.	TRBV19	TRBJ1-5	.	TGTGCCAGTAGTCGTGAGGGTTTTGGGCAGCCCCAGCATTTT	CASSREGFGQPQHF